This T cell receptor (beta chain) emerged from a study of human T cells and chemical hapten exposure. Overall study results and limits: No shift was seen in TCRs above 1 in 1000 frequency with DPC sensitization.

For this clonotype: The antigen is undetermined.

Documented time point: patch test 1, 2 weeks after DPC sensitization. The treatment was: therapeutic diphenylcyclopropenone sensitization with weekly scalp DPC. TCRdb re-derived calls from the RACE reads in MiXCR, one entry per CDR3 protein. This sample has about 120,000 distinct CDR3 sequences; roughly an eighth occur once, and the top ten carry 0.9% to 0.95%. CDR1 is SGDLS and CDR2 is YYNGEE in the germline V gene. V was pared by 6 bases and J by 2 bases, with 8 bases between. The CDR3 totals 13 residues. The clonotype comes from a man between 18 and 29 years old with alopecia areata. Some clones in this sample may be carry-over from other donors' samples. The specimen was whole blood, collected in connection with sensitization to the hapten diphenylcyclopropenone (DPC). The chain is built from TRBV9 and TRBJ2-2; unclear D gene. CDR3 amino acids: CASTNRNTGELFF. CDR3 DNA sequence: TGTGCCAGCACAAACAGAAACACCGGGGAGCTGTTTTTT.